This entry describes one TCR beta chain. These data are taken from a study of control samples from healthy donors and cancer patients. V was clipped by 2 bases and J by 6 bases, with 11 bases between them. The CDR3 runs to 13 residues. Per germline, CDR1 MNHEY and CDR2 SVGAGI. The table came from immunoSEQ multiplex PCR; TCRdb's copy has only in-frame clones and leaves some out. This table holds over 90,000 clones, around 89% found once. This chain connects TRBV6-5 to TRBJ2-7; the D gene is possibly TRBD1 (6 bases). The receptor was derived from a man in his sixties with lung cancer. The source material was PBMCs. The CDR3 protein is CASSYGRGGEQYV. In nucleotides, the CDR3 is TGTGCCAGCAGTTACGGTCGAGGGGGCGAGCAGTACGTC.